These 20 T cell receptor beta chains originate from one sample sequenced in a study of blood T cells in healthy people across ages. It was with a sample-barcoded 5' primer and a J-beta primer mix that a second PCR of about 7 to 12 cycles was run. In TCRdb, the 5' RACE reads were re-called with MiXCR into one record per CDR3 protein. The sample holds fewer than 1.5 million distinct CDR3 sequences, roughly 45% seen once. The sample consisted of blood. Receptors were obtained from a woman younger than 35 in good health.

V usage is TRBV6-1 and J usage is TRBJ1-5; a weak D match, TRBD1 (5 bases). V was cut by 4 bases and J by 9 bases, with 28 bases left in between. The CDR3 loop spans 18 amino acids. The germline V gene has CDR1 MNHNS and CDR2 SASEGT. The CDR3 is CASSAIEGLSGPTRPQHF. The CDR3 region has the DNA TGTGCCAGCAGTGCAATTGAAGGTTTATCAGGGCCCACCAGGCCCCAGCATTTT.

V is TRBV20-1 and J is TRBJ2-7, with D hard to call. V lost 1 base and J lost 0, with 13 bases in between. Germline CDR1 and CDR2: DFQATT and SNEGSKA (reference sequence). The CDR3 covers 15 residues. The CDR3 here is CSARATTDISYEQYF. The DNA for the CDR3 is TGCAGTGCTAGAGCTACAACCGACATCTCCTACGAGCAGTACTTC.

This clonotype was recorded many times. V and J are TRBV4-2 and TRBJ2-7; D ambiguous. CDR1 and CDR2 from the germline V gene are LGHNA and YNFKEQ. The V and J ends lost 0 bases and 0 bases respectively, with 15 bases between them. The CDR3 is 17 amino acids. CDR3 bases: TGTGCCAGCAGCCAAGATTTCGGAGACACCGGCTCCTACGAGCAGTACTTC. It translates to CASSQDFGDTGSYEQYF.

The chain recombines TRBV12-3 or TRBV12-4 with TRBJ1-5; D ambiguous. The germline V and J ends were trimmed by 1 base and 7 bases, with 14 bases remaining between them. This CDR3 has 15 amino acids. CDR3 region: CASSLGSVHSQPQHF. CDR3 DNA sequence: TGTGCCAGCAGTTTAGGATCGGTCCACTCACAGCCCCAGCATTTT.

The chain uses TRBV5-8 and TRBJ1-2; TRBD1 is a possible D gene (6 bases). Germline CDR1 is SGHTS and CDR2 is YDEGEE. CDR3 size: 10 residues. Trimming left V 7 bases short and J 13 bases short, with 14 bases between. The CDR3 sequence: CASGRQDRTF. As DNA, the CDR3 is TGTGCCAGCGGTAGACAGGATCGCACCTTC.

The chain is built from TRBV7-6 and TRBJ2-5; D may be TRBD2 (7 bases). The CDR3 length is 14 residues. Germline loops: CDR1 SGHVS, CDR2 FNYEAQ. V lost 3 bases and J 4 bases, leaving 12 bases between the germline ends. The CDR3 loop reads CASSLPRGGETQYF. The CDR3 coding sequence is TGTGCCAGCAGCTTGCCAAGGGGGGGAGAGACCCAGTACTTC.

The chain employs TRBV20-1 and TRBJ2-7; 7 nucleotides align to TRBD1. The DNA end is more similar to TRBJ2-5, so the J call may be wrong. In germline, CDR1 is DFQATT, CDR2 SNEGSKA (reference sequence). This CDR3 spans 13 amino acids. CDR3 in amino acids: CSAKRTGQETQYF. The CDR3 DNA is TGCAGTGCTAAACGGACAGGTCAAGAGACCCAGTACTTC.

The chain carries TRBV4-2 and TRBJ2-7; D is ambiguous. The CDR3 totals 14 residues. The V gene lost 1 base and the J gene lost 1 base, with 8 bases spanning the gap. In germline, CDR1 is LGHNA, CDR2 YNFKEQ. The chain's CDR3 is CASSQVTESYEQYF. CDR3 DNA sequence: TGTGCCAGCAGCCAAGTGACGGAATCCTACGAGCAGTACTTC.

This chain joins TRBV9 and TRBJ2-1; TRBD2 is a possible D gene (6 bases). Germline V gene sequence: CDR1 SGDLS, CDR2 YYNGEE. V lost 3 bases, J lost 3 bases, and 16 bases lay in between. The CDR3 runs 16 residues. CDR3 sequence reads: CASSGAQAGLYNEQFF. The CDR3, as DNA: TGTGCCAGCAGCGGGGCCCAGGCGGGACTCTACAATGAGCAGTTCTTC. Full variable domain (rest looked up from reference TRBV9 and TRBJ2-1): DSGVTQTPKHLITATGQRVTLRCSPRSGDLSVYWYQQSLDQGLQFLIQYYNGEERAKGNILERFSAQQFPDLHSELNLSSLELGDSALYFCASSGAQAGLYNEQFFGPGTRLTVL.

This chain joins TRBV4-1 and TRBJ2-1; no definite D call. Germline V gene data show CDR1 as MGHRA and CDR2 as YSYEKL. The CDR3 has 12 residues. The ends were cut back, 1 base at V and 8 bases at J, with 6 bases in the middle. CDR3 in amino acids: CASSQGPDEQFF. CDR3 coding DNA: TGCGCCAGCAGCCAAGGGCCCGATGAGCAGTTCTTC.

This clonotype was observed a handful of times. This chain links TRBV20-1 with TRBJ1-1; possibly TRBD1 for D (5 bases). The CDR3 length is 12 residues. V was pared by 6 bases and J by 11 bases, with 19 bases between. The germline V gene has CDR1 DFQATT and CDR2 SNEGSKA (reference sequence). The CDR3 region has the DNA TGCAGTGCGCGGGACGGGGCTTTAGAGGCTTTCTTT. As protein: CSARDGALEAFF.

This clonotype has only a few counts. The rearrangement uses TRBV5-5 and TRBJ2-7; unclear D gene. Per the germline V gene, CDR1 is SGHKS and CDR2 is YYEKEE (reference sequence). Trimming cost V 7 bases and J 3 bases, with 8 bases left between them. This CDR3 spans 11 amino acids. The CDR3 DNA reads as TGTGCCAGCGGACCGAACTACGAGCAGTACTTC. This codes for CASGPNYEQYF.

V and J are TRBV12-3 or TRBV12-4 and TRBJ2-5, with 8 nucleotides matching TRBD1. The last part of the DNA fits TRBJ2-7 better; the J call may be wrong. The CDR3 is 13 residues long. The CDR3 here is CASSLAGTGEQYF. For the CDR3, the DNA is TGTGCCAGCAGTTTAGCGGGGACAGGCGAGCAGTACTTC.

The CDR3 DNA sequence: TGTGCTAGTGGTTTGGTAGTCTCTAGCGGGCAAGAGACCCAGTACTTC. Translating it yields CASGLVVSSGQETQYF. V is TRBV12-5 and J is TRBJ2-5; 8 bases fit TRBD2. The CDR3 contains 16 residues. Germline CDR1 and CDR2: LGHNT and FRNRAP. V gave up 0 bases and J gave up 2 bases; unmatched junction bases: 5.

The chain uses TRBV12-3 or TRBV12-4 and TRBJ1-4; TRBD1 matches 9 bases. With V trimmed by 7 bases and J by 6 bases, 6 bases remained unmatched. CDR3 length equals 14 residues. CDR3 amino acids: CASNDRGGDEKLFF. As DNA, the CDR3 is TGTGCCAGCAATGACAGGGGGGGAGATGAAAAACTGTTTTTT.

The chain joins TRBV5-1 to TRBJ1-1, with TRBD1 identical over 7 bases. From germline, CDR1 is SGHRS and CDR2 YFSETQ. V shed 4 bases and J 5 bases; nucleotides not matched to a gene: 5. There are 13 residues in the CDR3. CDR3 bases: TGCGCCAGCAGCCGGGACAGTCGAACTGAAGCTTTCTTT. It yields the protein CASSRDSRTEAFF.

This chain joins TRBV29-1 and TRBJ1-2; TRBD1 might be the D (5 bases). This CDR3 region has 12 residues. Per the germline V gene, CDR1 is SQVTM and CDR2 is ANQGSEA. The CDR3 region is CSGLDTGGGYTF. As DNA, the CDR3 is TGCAGTGGGCTGGACACCGGAGGGGGCTACACCTTC.

About this clonotype itself: One junction end disagrees with the germline gene, perhaps due to a read error. The chain joins TRBV6-5 to TRBJ2-3; TRBD2 is a possible D gene (6 bases). CDR3 length: 15 residues. CDR1 and CDR2 from the germline V gene are MNHEY and SVGAGI. The CDR3 protein is CASSYGGASTDMQYF. The CDR3 DNA follows: TGTGCCAGCAGTTATGGCGGGGCAAGCACAGATATGCAGTATTTT.

The chain joins TRBV11-1 to TRBJ1-2, with 10 bases fitting TRBD1. V gave up 2 bases and J gave up 0 bases; unmatched junction bases: 12. There are 19 residues in the CDR3. Germline CDR1 is SGHAT and CDR2 is FQDESV (reference sequence). The CDR3 bases are TGTGCCAGCAGCTTAAAACCGGGACAGGGGTCTCCTCCTAACTATGGCTACACCTTC. This codes for CASSLKPGQGSPPNYGYTF.

V and J are TRBV12-3 or TRBV12-4 and TRBJ2-3; the D gene is possibly TRBD2 (5 bases). This CDR3 has 16 amino acids. V was pared by 5 bases and J by 1 base, with 16 bases between. This CDR3 is CASSAFSVEGTDTQYF. CDR3 in DNA: TGTGCCAGCAGTGCATTTAGCGTCGAGGGCACAGATACGCAGTATTTT.